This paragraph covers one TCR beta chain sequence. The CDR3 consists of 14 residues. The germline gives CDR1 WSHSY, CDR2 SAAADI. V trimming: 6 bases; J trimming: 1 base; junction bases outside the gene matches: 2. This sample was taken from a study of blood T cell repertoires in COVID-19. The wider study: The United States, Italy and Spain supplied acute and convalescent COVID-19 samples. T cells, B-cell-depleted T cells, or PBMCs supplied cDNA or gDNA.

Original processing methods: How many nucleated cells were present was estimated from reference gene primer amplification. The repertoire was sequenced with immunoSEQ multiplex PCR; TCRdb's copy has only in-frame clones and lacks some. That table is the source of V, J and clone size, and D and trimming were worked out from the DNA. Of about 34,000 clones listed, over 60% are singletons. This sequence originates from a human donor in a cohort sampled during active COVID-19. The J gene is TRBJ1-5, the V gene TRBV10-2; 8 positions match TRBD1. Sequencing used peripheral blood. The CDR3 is CASRQGGSNQPQHF. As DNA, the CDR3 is TGCGCCAGCAGACAGGGGGGAAGCAATCAGCCCCAGCATTTT.